This TCR beta chain was retrieved from a study of T cell changes during pregnancy in multiple sclerosis. Here immunoSEQ multiplex PCR was the method, and the copy in TCRdb shows in-frame clones only, minus some. This table holds 70,000 to 95,000 clones, around nine tenths found once. Germline V gives CDR1 MNHNY, CDR2 SVGAGI (reference sequence). Between the trimmed V and J ends, which lost 4 bases and 0 bases, there was a span of 13 bases. This CDR3 is 16 amino acids long. The starting material was peripheral blood, obtained in the second trimester of pregnancy. The chain combines TRBV6-6 with TRBJ1-5, with D possibly TRBD1 on 6 matching bases. This sequence originates from a female donor in good health, enrolled as a control in a pregnancy study. The CDR3 here is CASSSNRVHSNQPQHF. For the CDR3, the DNA is TGTGCCAGCAGTTCCAACAGGGTACATAGCAATCAGCCCCAGCATTTT.